The 2 T cell receptor beta chains given below trace back to one sample, sequenced in a study of T cell responses to AZD1222 COVID-19 vaccine. This table comes from immunoSEQ multiplex PCR, and its TCRdb copy is limited to in-frame clones, with some not included. Of tens of thousands of clones in the sample, approximately 91% were seen once. This sample comprised peripheral blood, obtained 28 days after the second AZD1222 dose. The receptors come from an adult who received the AZD1222 COVID-19 vaccine.

This clone has just one count. This CDR3 reads CASSLRLAGGWVRTWEQFF. The CDR3 DNA reads TGTGCCAGCAGCTTGAGACTAGCGGGGGGCTGGGTTCGTACGTGGGAGCAGTTCTTC. The rearrangement links TRBV5-5 to TRBJ2-1; the match to TRBD2 covers 13 bases. CDR1 and CDR2 (germline): SGHKS, YYEKEE (reference sequence). CDR3 length: 19 amino acids. V lost 1 base to trimming and J lost 10 bases; unmatched junction nucleotides: 17.

This chain joins TRBV7-9 and TRBJ1-2, with D uncertain. V gave up 2 bases and J gave up 3 bases, with 10 bases separating them. This CDR3 region has 14 residues. The V gene's germline CDR1 is SEHNR and CDR2 FQNEAQ (reference sequence). The CDR3, as DNA: TGTGCCAGCAGCTTACCGGGAGGCGACTATGGCTACACCTTC. Amino acid sequence: CASSLPGGDYGYTF.